Presented here are 20 T cell receptor beta chains from one specimen sequenced in a study of cytomegalovirus exposure and HLA in healthy donors. TCRdb's table, derived via immunoSEQ multiplex PCR, lists solely in-frame clones and lacks some. There are tens of thousands of clones in the sample; 85% to 95% occur only once, and around 1.5% lies in the top ten. The sequencing input was PBMCs. Receptors originate from a man between 18 and 35 years old in good health and CMV-seropositive.

V is TRBV27 and J is TRBJ1-2; D perhaps matches TRBD1 (6 bases). The V gene's germline CDR1 is MNHEY and CDR2 SMNVEV (reference sequence). The CDR3 length is 15 residues. The V end lost 6 bases, the J end lost 4 bases, and 18 bases lay between the germline ends. In nucleotides, the CDR3 is TGTGCCAGCAGACCTATGTCGACAGGCCTCTATGGCTACACCTTC. It specifies CASRPMSTGLYGYTF.

J is TRBJ2-3 and V is TRBV2; 14 nucleotides line up with TRBD2. Germline V gene data show CDR1 as SNHLY and CDR2 as FYNNEI. Trimming at V came to 6 bases and at J to 0 bases, leaving 8 bases not matched to a gene. This CDR3 spans 18 amino acids. The CDR3 sequence: CASRRGLAGGPSTDTQYF. In nucleotides, the CDR3 is TGTGCCAGCAGGAGAGGACTAGCGGGAGGCCCCAGCACAGATACGCAGTATTTT.

V and J are TRBV7-9 and TRBJ1-1; no definite D call. The CDR3 contains 12 residues. Germline V gene data show CDR1 as SEHNR and CDR2 as FQNEAQ (reference sequence). Deletions cut 8 bases from V and 10 bases from J, with 17 bases between. DNA for the CDR3: TGTGCCAGCGCAATCGAAGCCCTCATAGCTTTCTTT. Its translation: CASAIEALIAFF.

The chain links TRBV28 to TRBJ2-7, with 9 nucleotides matching TRBD1. The trim removed 6 bases at V and 5 bases at J, leaving 8 bases unmatched. Germline CDR1 is MDHEN and CDR2 is SYDVKM. The CDR3 consists of 14 residues. The DNA for the CDR3 is TGTGCCAGCAGGCTCGGACAGGGGACCAACGAGCAGTACTTC. It codes for CASRLGQGTNEQYF.

V is TRBV20-1 and J is TRBJ2-5; D is ambiguous. CDR1 and CDR2 (germline): DFQATT, SNEGSKA (reference sequence). V gave up 3 bases and J gave up 9 bases, with 5 bases separating them. This CDR3 has 9 residues. DNA for the CDR3: TGCAGTGCTAGCCCCTCCCAGTACTTC. Translated, it gives CSASPSQYF.

With regard to this clone: The junction and the germline gene differ at one end; a read error may be behind it. This chain uses TRBV30 with TRBJ2-1; D is possibly TRBD1 (6 bases). This CDR3 region has 14 residues. Looked up from germline, CDR1 is GTSNPN and CDR2 is SVGIG (reference sequence). CDR3 in DNA: TGTGCCTGGATGAGTCAGGGGTCCTACGATGAGCAGTTCTTC. Translation gives CAWMSQGSYDEQFF.

J is TRBJ2-3 and V is TRBV5-1, with a possible D match to TRBD1 (6 bases). CDR3 length equals 14 residues. Trimming took 0 bases from V and 2 from J, leaving 7 bases between them. CDR1 is SGHRS and CDR2 is YFSETQ in the germline V gene. For the CDR3, the DNA is TGCGCCAGCAGCTTGGGACAGGACACAGATACGCAGTATTTT. Translation: CASSLGQDTDTQYF.

The chain employs TRBV5-1 and TRBJ2-6, with 9 bases lining up with TRBD1. CDR3 length: 17 residues. The V segment lost 0 bases and the J segment 2 bases; nucleotides outside the gene matches: 3. Germline-derived CDR1 and CDR2 are SGHRS and YFSETQ. The CDR3 region has the DNA TGCGCCAGCAGCTTGGTGGGACAGGGTGCTGGGGCCAACGTCCTGACTTTC. This sequence encodes CASSLVGQGAGANVLTF.

The chain uses TRBV6-1 and TRBJ1-2, with 10 positions matching TRBD1. The CDR3 is 15 residues long. The germline V gene encodes CDR1 MNHNS and CDR2 SASEGT. V dropped 7 bases and J dropped 7; count of bases not matched to a gene: 12. The CDR3: CASKEGTGALFGYTF. The DNA for the CDR3 is TGTGCCAGCAAGGAGGGGACAGGGGCTCTCTTTGGCTACACCTTC.

The table lists this clone with a few counts. The chain links TRBV6-6 to TRBJ2-3; the match to TRBD1 covers 7 bases. The CDR3 length is 14 residues. Germline CDR1 MNHNY, CDR2 SVGAGI (reference sequence). V trimming: 11 bases; J trimming: 2 bases; junction bases outside the gene matches: 10. The CDR3 sequence is CAGCRDSLTDTQYF. The CDR3 nucleotides are TGTGCCGGCTGTCGGGACAGCCTCACAGATACGCAGTATTTT.

The chain uses TRBV5-1 and TRBJ2-4; 9 bases fit TRBD2. CDR1 and CDR2 (germline): SGHRS, YFSETQ. Trimming removed 3 bases from V and 0 bases from J; junction bases left unmatched: 10. The CDR3 extends over 18 amino acids. In DNA, the CDR3 is TGCGCCAGCAGCTGGGGGGGATTACTAGCGGGAGCCAAAAACATTCAGTACTTC. It translates to CASSWGGLLAGAKNIQYF.

The chain has TRBV15 and TRBJ2-3, with 10 bases that match TRBD2. The CDR3 has 16 amino acids. J gave up 1 base and V 4 bases, and 5 bases lay outside the gene matches. CDR1 is LNHNV, CDR2 YYDKDF, per germline (reference sequence). The CDR3 DNA reads as TGTGCCACCAGCACCAGACTAGCGGGCGGCACAGATACGCAGTATTTT. It encodes CATSTRLAGGTDTQYF.

This clone was seen just once. The chain has TRBV18 and TRBJ2-5; possible D gene TRBD1, 6 bases. Germline-derived CDR1 and CDR2 are KGHSH and LQKENI. V was trimmed by 3 bases and J by 1 base, leaving 15 bases between them. The CDR3 sequence is 16 residues long. CDR3 in amino acids: CASSPGAGTSQETQYF. In DNA form, the CDR3 reads TGTGCCAGCTCACCGGGGGCAGGGACATCCCAAGAGACCCAGTACTTC.

V usage is TRBV6-5 and J usage is TRBJ2-7; 9 nucleotides align to TRBD2. CDR1 MNHEY and CDR2 SVGAGI come from the germline V gene. V dropped 4 bases and J dropped 0; count of bases not matched to a gene: 4. The CDR3 has 15 residues. CDR3 bases: TGTGCCAGCAGTTGGACTAGCGAGAGCTCCTACGAGCAGTACTTC. It encodes CASSWTSESSYEQYF.

The rearrangement links TRBV29-1 to TRBJ2-2; 8 bases fit TRBD2. The CDR3 contains 15 residues. Germline V gives CDR1 SQVTM, CDR2 ANQGSEA. V was clipped by 3 bases and J by 3 bases; unmatched bases: 6. CDR3 bases: TGCAGCGTTGATGGCCTAGCGGGCGACACCGGGGAGCTGTTTTTT. This sequence encodes CSVDGLAGDTGELFF.

The chain links TRBV19 to TRBJ2-7, with TRBD2 matching over 12 bases. The CDR3 is 16 residues long. Losses at the gene ends were 6 bases for V and 2 bases for J; bases not matched to a gene: 8. CDR1 is LNHDA and CDR2 is SQIVND in the germline V gene (reference sequence). For the CDR3, the DNA is TGTGCCAGTAGCCGAGATGGACTAGCGGGAACCTACGAGCAGTACTTC. Protein product: CASSRDGLAGTYEQYF.

V and J are TRBV30 and TRBJ2-5; 9 bases match TRBD1. Germline values: CDR1 GTSNPN, CDR2 SVGIG (reference sequence). Germline trimming cut 5 bases from V and 3 bases from J; bases unmatched to any gene: 4. The CDR3 has 13 amino acids. For the CDR3, the DNA is TGTGCCTGGCAAACAGGGGGCGAAGAGACCCAGTACTTC. This sequence encodes CAWQTGGEETQYF.

The chain combines TRBV7-8 with TRBJ1-3; a possible D gene is TRBD1 (5 bases). Trimming took off 1 base at V and 2 bases at J, with 21 bases between the two ends. Looked up from germline, CDR1 is SGHVS and CDR2 is FQNEAQ. There are 19 residues in the CDR3. This CDR3 is CASSLEGSGTQGPGNTIYF. The CDR3 nucleotides read TGTGCCAGCAGCTTAGAAGGAAGTGGGACTCAAGGGCCTGGAAACACCATATATTTT.

This clone was found once. V and J are TRBV11-1 and TRBJ2-1; the D gene is possibly TRBD1 (6 bases). In germline, CDR1 is SGHAT, CDR2 FQDESV (reference sequence). This CDR3 has 17 residues. V was shortened by 5 bases and J by 0 bases, with 17 bases between the two germline ends. CDR3 sequence reads: CASSTQPQGNSYNEQFF. The DNA for the CDR3 is TGTGCCAGCAGCACGCAACCCCAGGGGAACTCCTACAATGAGCAGTTCTTC.

This clone was seen a handful of times. The V call is TRBV10-3, the J call TRBJ1-4; no reliable D call. V shed 5 bases and J shed 8 bases, with 9 bases lying between them. CDR3 length: 12 amino acids. Per the germline V gene, CDR1 is ENHRY and CDR2 is SYGVKD. CDR3 bases: TGTGCCATCAGTACCTCGGGAGAAAAACTGTTTTTT. This encodes CAISTSGEKLFF.